These 17 T cell receptor beta chains were sequenced from one sample in a study of pediatric ulcerative colitis. One to two pinch biopsies were taken from the rectum during colonoscopy. Only in-frame clones appear in the TCRdb table, and some are missing; sequencing was by immunoSEQ multiplex PCR. The repertoire holds under 20,000 clones, with just under 75% as singletons. Input material: gut tissue. These receptors were collected from a girl between 10 and 17 years old with moderate ulcerative colitis.

This chain joins TRBV27 and TRBJ2-1; D is uncertain. Germline CDR1 is MNHEY and CDR2 is SMNVEV (reference sequence). Trimming pared 2 bases from V and 5 bases from J, leaving 4 bases between. CDR3 length: 12 residues. The CDR3 reads CASSLNNNEQFF. The CDR3 DNA sequence: TGTGCCAGCAGTTTAAACAACAATGAGCAGTTCTTC.

V gene TRBV15 combines with J gene TRBJ1-4; possible D gene TRBD1, 6 bases. The CDR3 covers 15 residues. CDR1 and CDR2 (germline): LNHNV, YYDKDF (reference sequence). The germline V and J ends were trimmed by 0 bases and 7 bases, with 12 bases remaining between them. DNA of the CDR3: TGTGCCACCAGCAGAGATCGGGGGCTGAGTGAAAAACTGTTTTTT. Protein product: CATSRDRGLSEKLFF.

The chain couples TRBV6-4 to TRBJ2-3, with D maybe TRBD2 (7 bases). The V gene's germline CDR1 is MRHNA and CDR2 SNTAGT. V lost 2 bases, J lost 2 bases, and 8 bases lay in between. This CDR3 comprises 14 residues. The CDR3 protein is CASSDGGATDTQYF. The CDR3 region has the DNA TGTGCCAGCAGTGACGGGGGGGCCACAGATACGCAGTATTTT.

This sequence joins TRBV4-1 and TRBJ1-1, with 11 bases identical to TRBD1. Trimming removed 4 bases from V and 1 base from J; junction bases left unmatched: 8. In germline, CDR1 is MGHRA, CDR2 YSYEKL. This CDR3 contains 17 residues. The CDR3 DNA sequence: TGCGCCAGCAGCCGGGTAGGGACAGGGGGATCGAACACTGAAGCTTTCTTT. This sequence encodes CASSRVGTGGSNTEAFF.

The chain is built from TRBV9 and TRBJ2-2; D is undetermined. The CDR3 consists of 12 residues. V was clipped by 2 bases and J by 5 bases, with 4 bases between them. In germline, CDR1 is SGDLS, CDR2 YYNGEE. As DNA, the CDR3 is TGTGCCAGCAGCGTTTCAACCGGGGAGCTGTTTTTT. Translated, it gives CASSVSTGELFF.

The chain is built from TRBV10-3 and TRBJ2-1; 7 bases map to TRBD1. Germline V CDR1 and CDR2: ENHRY, SYGVKD. This CDR3 spans 12 amino acids. The V and J ends lost 4 bases and 7 bases, in that order; junction bases with no gene match: 1. The CDR3 coding sequence is TGTGCCATCAGTGGGGACAGTAATGAGCAGTTCTTC. Translated, it gives CAISGDSNEQFF.

In its sample, this clone was seen a few times. J is TRBJ1-4 and V is TRBV29-1; D uncertain. Trimming stripped 4 bases from V and 0 bases from J, with 12 bases between. Germline CDR1 reads SQVTM; CDR2 reads ANQGSEA. This CDR3 has 15 amino acids. Here the CDR3 reads CSVVIRRATNEKLFF. In DNA, the CDR3 is TGCAGCGTTGTAATCAGGCGTGCAACTAATGAAAAACTGTTTTTT.

This chain joins TRBV10-3 and TRBJ1-5; weak D call: TRBD1 (5 bases). The CDR3 consists of 13 residues. V lost 5 bases and J 5 bases, leaving 10 bases between the germline ends. CDR1 and CDR2 (germline): ENHRY, SYGVKD. CDR3 residues: CAISPGVDQPQHF. In DNA, the CDR3 is TGTGCCATCAGTCCGGGGGTAGATCAGCCCCAGCATTTT.

J is TRBJ2-1 and V is TRBV7-8, with D hard to call. Germline V gene lookup returns CDR1 SGHVS and CDR2 FQNEAQ. Trimming took off 5 bases at V and 7 bases at J, with 9 bases between the two ends. The CDR3 is made up of 12 amino acids. CDR3 in DNA: TGTGCCAGCAGCCCAAACCAAAATGAGCAGTTCTTC. Its protein product is CASSPNQNEQFF.

The chain carries TRBV29-1 and TRBJ1-5; weak D call: TRBD1 (6 bases). Per germline, CDR1 SQVTM and CDR2 ANQGSEA. V dropped 5 bases and J dropped 4 bases, with 18 bases sitting between them. The CDR3 totals 15 residues. This CDR3 is CSVSLQAGANQPQHF. CDR3 nucleotides: TGCAGCGTTTCCCTCCAGGCGGGGGCAAATCAGCCCCAGCATTTT.

V gene TRBV6-1 combines with J gene TRBJ2-7; D is uncertain. V was clipped by 3 bases and J by 1 base, with 1 base between them. Germline V CDR1 and CDR2: MNHNS, SASEGT. This CDR3 region has 11 residues. This CDR3 is CASSDSYEQYF. CDR3 nucleotides: TGTGCCAGCAGTGATTCCTACGAGCAGTACTTC.

The rearrangement joins TRBV9 to TRBJ2-1; no firm D call. CDR1 is SGDLS, CDR2 YYNGEE, per germline. The CDR3 consists of 16 residues. V lost 0 bases, J lost 2 bases, and 12 bases lay in between. Here the CDR3 reads CASSVVPADTYNEQFF. The CDR3 DNA reads as TGTGCCAGCAGCGTAGTTCCAGCAGATACCTACAATGAGCAGTTCTTC.

This clone was observed a handful of times. Sequence at one end of the junction differs from germline and may be a read error. The rearrangement joins TRBV7-7 to TRBJ2-5; 9 bases are shared with TRBD1. CDR3 length: 16 residues. CDR1 is SSHAT, CDR2 FNYEAQ, per germline (reference sequence). The CDR3 reads CASSLAPVDRGETQYF. The CDR3 bases are TGTGCTAGCAGCTTAGCGCCAGTAGACAGGGGGGAGACCCAGTACTTC.

DNA of the CDR3: TGTGCCAGCAGCTACGACAGGGACCTCTATGGCTACACCTTC. Protein sequence: CASSYDRDLYGYTF. The chain has TRBV7-9 and TRBJ1-2, with 7 bases fitting TRBD1. V dropped 4 bases and J dropped 4; count of bases not matched to a gene: 6. This CDR3 has 14 amino acids. Germline loops: CDR1 SEHNR, CDR2 FQNEAQ (reference sequence).

The chain has TRBV7-9 and TRBJ2-1; D is perhaps TRBD2 (6 bases). CDR1 SEHNR and CDR2 FQNEAQ come from the germline V gene (reference sequence). V was cut by 4 bases and J by 2 bases, with 12 bases left in between. The CDR3 is 15 amino acids. The CDR3 loop reads CASSYPGATYNEQFF. CDR3 coding DNA: TGTGCCAGCAGCTACCCGGGAGCGACCTACAATGAGCAGTTCTTC. Full variable domain (missing parts from reference TRBV7-9 and TRBJ2-1): DTGVSQNPRHKITKRGQNVTFRCDPISEHNRLYWYRQTLGQGPEFLTYFQNEAQLEKSRLLSDRFSAERPKGSFSTLEIQRTEQGDSAMYLCASSYPGATYNEQFFGPGTRLTVL.

The rearrangement links TRBV6-1 to TRBJ1-5; TRBD1 matches at 8 bases. V was clipped by 6 bases and J by 7 bases; unmatched bases: 8. CDR1 is MNHNS and CDR2 is SASEGT in the germline V gene. The CDR3 covers 14 residues. The CDR3 is CASRVAGGSQPQHF. CDR3 nucleotides: TGTGCCAGCAGGGTCGCAGGGGGCAGCCAGCCCCAGCATTTT.

This clone was found a few times. This rearrangement joins TRBV12-5 to TRBJ1-6, with D hard to call. The ends were cut back, 0 bases at V and 10 bases at J, with 13 bases in the middle. The CDR3 runs to 15 residues. The germline V gene has CDR1 LGHNT and CDR2 FRNRAP. The CDR3 loop reads CASGLVAGLGSPLHF. The CDR3 nucleotides are TGTGCTAGTGGTTTGGTAGCCGGACTAGGGTCACCCCTCCACTTT.